The 5 T cell receptor beta chains listed next were all sequenced from one sample in a study of control samples from healthy donors and cancer patients. The protocol was immunoSEQ multiplex PCR, while the TCRdb copy is restricted to in-frame clones and leaves out a portion. The sample yields 80,000 to 100,000 clones, approximately 92% seen once. What was sequenced was blood. Receptors originate from a human donor in good health. The donor label of this sample is uncertain.

The V and J genes are TRBV15 and TRBJ1-1; D is ambiguous. From germline, CDR1 is LNHNV and CDR2 YYDKDF (reference sequence). The length of the CDR3 is 15 residues. V lost 5 bases and J lost 1, with 14 bases in between. The CDR3 nucleotides read TGTGCCACCAGCGAAGACCGGAGGAGGAACACTGAAGCTTTCTTT. Residues: CATSEDRRRNTEAFF.

This clone was found once. The chain joins TRBV19 to TRBJ2-1; no definite D call. V was trimmed by 4 bases and J by 0 bases, leaving 7 bases between them. Germline lookup yields CDR1 LNHDA and CDR2 SQIVND (reference sequence). The CDR3 runs to 14 residues. The CDR3 here is CASSNARSYNEQFF. The CDR3 region has the DNA TGTGCCAGTAGTAACGCCCGCTCCTACAATGAGCAGTTCTTC.

This sequence joins TRBV11-2 and TRBJ2-3, with a tentative D call TRBD1 (6 bases). This CDR3 comprises 14 residues. Between the trimmed V and J ends, which lost 5 bases and 3 bases, there was a span of 12 bases. Germline values: CDR1 SGHAT, CDR2 FQNNGV. The CDR3 here is CASSHDRITDTQYF. The CDR3 nucleotides are TGTGCCAGCAGCCACGACAGGATAACAGATACGCAGTATTTT.

This rearrangement joins TRBV6-6 to TRBJ2-3; D is uncertain. The CDR3 is 14 residues long. Germline CDR1 reads MNHNY; CDR2 reads SVGAGI (reference sequence). Between the trimmed V and J ends, which lost 8 bases and 4 bases, there was a span of 16 bases. Here the CDR3 reads CASRSVMSPDTQYF. The DNA of the CDR3 is TGTGCCAGCCGATCTGTGATGAGTCCAGATACGCAGTATTTT.

The rearrangement links TRBV30 to TRBJ2-7; 7 bases fit TRBD1. There are 13 residues in the CDR3. Trimming removed 4 bases from V and 6 bases from J; junction bases left unmatched: 9. In germline, CDR1 is GTSNPN, CDR2 SVGIG (reference sequence). The CDR3 here is CAWTRDRLTEQYF. CDR3 sequence (DNA): TGTGCCTGGACTAGGGACAGACTCACCGAGCAGTACTTC.